This T cell receptor beta chain was found in a study of OX40 agonist ivuxolimab in advanced cancers. Study-wide background: Patient treatment consisted of intravenous ivuxolimab administration every 2 weeks at 0.01 to 10 mg/kg.

This clone was counted once. Germline assignment: CDR1 SGDLS and CDR2 YYNGEE. The CDR3 sequence is 14 residues long. V lost 0 bases and J lost 1; bases outside the gene matches: 0. TCRdb keeps only in-frame clones here, not all; method: immunoSEQ multiplex PCR. The sample records 75,000 to 95,000 clones, roughly 94% being singletons. The source material was CD4+ or CD8+ T cells sorted from blood, sampled in a trial of the OX40 agonist ivuxolimab. The TCR originated in an adult with an advanced solid tumor such as melanoma, head and neck, liver or kidney cancer. The chain uses TRBV9 and TRBJ1-2; 7 nucleotides match TRBD1. The CDR3 nucleotides are TGTGCCAGCAGCGTAGGGGACAGTAACTATGGCTACACCTTC. The encoded protein is CASSVGDSNYGYTF.